This T cell receptor beta chain was captured by sequencing in a study of T cell changes during pregnancy in multiple sclerosis. The assay was immunoSEQ multiplex PCR, and TCRdb's table has in-frame clones only and misses some. The sample holds about 89,000 clones, about 92% seen once. The CDR3 runs to 17 residues. Between the trimmed V and J ends, which lost 6 bases and 0 bases, there was a span of 21 bases. Germline values: CDR1 ENHRY, CDR2 SYGVKD. The TCR comes from a female donor in good health, enrolled as a control in a pregnancy study. The rearrangement links TRBV10-3 to TRBJ2-7; the D gene is possibly TRBD2 (6 bases). Sequencing used peripheral blood, obtained after pregnancy. Written as DNA, the CDR3 is TGTGCCATCAGAGGGTGGAGGGATGACGGAAGCTCCTACGAGCAGTACTTC. Residues: CAIRGWRDDGSSYEQYF.